The 24 T cell receptor beta chains listed next were all sequenced from one sample in a study of PD-1 blockade in classical Hodgkin lymphoma. Clones were sequenced by immunoSEQ multiplex PCR, and TCRdb holds only the in-frame ones, with some missing. The profile shows about 110,000 clones, roughly nine tenths of them singletons. Exposure to brentuximab vedotin varied, and each patient had relapsed following autologous stem cell transplantation. The sequences come from peripheral blood mononuclear cells (PBMCs), collected before the second cycle of nivolumab. Receptors were obtained from a human donor with classical Hodgkin lymphoma.

This clone qualifies as medium-sized. The chain combines TRBV6-6 with TRBJ2-5, with D possibly being TRBD1 (6 bases). The CDR3 extends over 14 amino acids. Germline-derived CDR1 and CDR2 are MNHNY and SVGAGI (reference sequence). V lost 6 bases and J 1 base, leaving 12 bases between the germline ends. The CDR3 region has the DNA TGTGCCAGCAGCTCCTGGGGGCCCCAAGAGACCCAGTACTTC. Amino acid sequence: CASSSWGPQETQYF.

The rearrangement joins TRBV27 to TRBJ1-4; a possible D gene is TRBD1 (5 bases). Deletions cut 4 bases from V and 12 bases from J, with 18 bases between. Per the germline V gene, CDR1 is MNHEY and CDR2 is SMNVEV (reference sequence). The CDR3 is made up of 14 amino acids. CDR3 nucleotide sequence: TGTGCCAGCAGTTGGGACCCCTACAACGGTGAACTGTTTTTT. It specifies CASSWDPYNGELFF.

Comment on this clone: A junction end diverges from the germline sequence, so it may reflect a read error. The chain joins TRBV7-6 to TRBJ1-3; a weak D match, TRBD1 (5 bases). Germline V lookup: CDR1 SGHVS, CDR2 FNYEAQ. The CDR3 totals 17 residues. CDR3 in amino acids: CASSLGVLGTSGSTIYF. In DNA form, the CDR3 reads TGTGCCAGCAGCTTAGGAGTTCTGGGGACCTCTGGAAGCACCATATATTTT. The full variable domain, completed using reference TRBV7-6 and TRBJ1-3, is GAGVSQSPRYKVTKRGQDVALRCDPISGHVSLYWYRQALGQGPEFLTYFNYEAQQDKSGLPNDRFSAERPEGSISTLTIQRTEQRDSAMYRCASSLGVLGTSGSTIYFGEGSWLTVV.

The J gene is TRBJ1-1, the V gene TRBV7-9; D is perhaps TRBD1 (6 bases). The CDR3 extends over 15 amino acids. Germline CDR1 reads SEHNR; CDR2 reads FQNEAQ (reference sequence). Between the trimmed V and J ends, which lost 5 bases and 0 bases, there was a span of 13 bases. CDR3 protein: CASSPRTVLNTEAFF. CDR3 nucleotide sequence: TGTGCCAGCAGCCCCCGGACAGTTCTGAACACTGAAGCTTTCTTT.

This clone was recorded only once. V gene TRBV30 combines with J gene TRBJ2-7; D is possibly TRBD2 (5 bases). The CDR3 length is 13 residues. CDR1 is GTSNPN, CDR2 SVGIG, per germline (reference sequence). The ends were cut back, 0 bases at V and 5 bases at J, with 11 bases in the middle. CDR3 nucleotide sequence: TGTGCCTGGAGTGTCGGCGGAGGCCACGAGCAGTACTTC. Protein sequence: CAWSVGGGHEQYF.

The chain joins TRBV4-3 to TRBJ1-1; 7 positions agree with TRBD1. V shed 3 bases and J 3 bases; nucleotides not matched to a gene: 7. This CDR3 has 15 residues. CDR1 is LGHNA, CDR2 YSLEER, per germline. DNA for the CDR3: TGCGCCAGCAGCCAGGACACAGGGGAGGACACTGAAGCTTTCTTT. It is translated as CASSQDTGEDTEAFF.

CDR3 nucleotide sequence: TGTGCCAGCAGTTTACAGGGTGGGTCCTACGAGCAGTACTTC. As protein: CASSLQGGSYEQYF. The chain uses TRBV28 and TRBJ2-7; a weak D match, TRBD1 (5 bases). CDR1 is MDHEN, CDR2 SYDVKM, per germline. The CDR3 extends over 14 amino acids. Trimming removed 2 bases from V and 1 base from J, with 9 bases in between.

This chain joins TRBV7-9 and TRBJ1-2; D remains unclear. The CDR3 extends over 11 amino acids. V was trimmed by 5 bases and J by 5 bases, leaving 6 bases between them. Germline CDR1 is SEHNR and CDR2 is FQNEAQ (reference sequence). The CDR3 DNA follows: TGTGCCAGCAGCCCGCTTTATGGCTACACCTTC. Translated, it gives CASSPLYGYTF.

The chain links TRBV5-6 to TRBJ2-1, with D possibly being TRBD1 (6 bases). V gave up 0 bases and J gave up 4 bases, with 8 bases separating them. CDR3 length: 14 amino acids. CDR1 and CDR2 from the germline V gene are SGHDT and YYEEEE. The chain's CDR3 is CASSLVQGYNEQFF. CDR3 sequence (DNA): TGTGCCAGCAGCTTGGTACAGGGTTACAATGAGCAGTTCTTC.

The chain has TRBV27 and TRBJ1-1; 9 bases agree with TRBD1. Unmatched junction bases numbered 3, after V lost 6 bases and J lost 4 bases. There are 13 residues in the CDR3. CDR1 MNHEY and CDR2 SMNVEV come from the germline V gene (reference sequence). Here the CDR3 reads CASSQTGGTEAFF. Here the CDR3 DNA reads TGTGCCAGCAGCCAGACAGGGGGCACTGAAGCTTTCTTT.

Concerning this clone itself: At one of its ends the junction is not consistent with the germline gene, which may arise from a read error. The V gene is TRBV25-1, the J gene TRBJ2-3; 11 nucleotides match TRBD2. CDR1 is MGHDK and CDR2 is SYGVNS in the germline V gene. The length of the CDR3 is 16 residues. DNA of the CDR3: TGTGCCGGCAGTGAGTCGGGACTAGCGGTCACAGATACGCAGTATTTT. Translation: CAGSESGLAVTDTQYF.

The chain is built from TRBV10-3 and TRBJ2-7; D call uncertain. Germline CDR1 is ENHRY and CDR2 is SYGVKD. The CDR3 spans 14 residues. V gave up 3 bases and J gave up 2 bases, with 11 bases separating them. The CDR3, as DNA: TGTGCCATCAGTGACAACGACTCCGCCTACGAGCAGTACTTC. This translates into CAISDNDSAYEQYF.

This chain joins TRBV19 and TRBJ1-5, with D unclear. From germline, CDR1 is LNHDA and CDR2 SQIVND (reference sequence). The CDR3 is made up of 19 amino acids. V was trimmed by 1 base and J by 0 bases, leaving 19 bases between them. As DNA, the CDR3 is TGTGCCAGTAGTATAGGACCGGGCACCTATTATTATAGCAATCAGCCCCAGCATTTT. Amino acid sequence: CASSIGPGTYYYSNQPQHF.

The chain combines TRBV4-3 with TRBJ2-3; no clear D. Germline V gene lookup returns CDR1 LGHNA and CDR2 YSLEER. The CDR3 loop spans 15 amino acids. With 0 bases removed from V and 4 bases from J, the gap between germline ends came to 11 bases. The DNA for the CDR3 is TGCGCCAGCAGCCAAGATCGGGCAGCTTCAGATACGCAGTATTTT. As protein: CASSQDRAASDTQYF.

The CDR3 sequence is CASCCQINVLDTQYF. DNA for the CDR3: TGTGCCAGCTGCTGCCAAATTAATGTTTTGGATACGCAGTATTTT. The chain carries TRBV25-1 and TRBJ2-3, with D uncertain. In germline, CDR1 is MGHDK, CDR2 SYGVNS. This CDR3 region has 15 residues. Trimming left V 8 bases short and J 6 bases short, with 21 bases between.

This chain links TRBV30 with TRBJ1-4; a possible D gene is TRBD1 (5 bases). CDR3 size: 14 residues. CDR1 GTSNPN and CDR2 SVGIG come from the germline V gene (reference sequence). Trimming shortened V by 3 bases and J by 0 bases, and 8 bases separated the two germline ends. The CDR3 protein is CAWSLGATNEKLFF. Here the CDR3 DNA reads TGTGCCTGGAGCTTGGGGGCAACTAATGAAAAACTGTTTTTT.

This clone was seen just once. The CDR3 protein is CASSPQRQREVNEQFF. DNA for the CDR3: TGTGCCAGCAGTCCCCAGAGGCAGCGGGAGGTGAATGAGCAGTTCTTC. The chain links TRBV2 to TRBJ2-1; 9 bases agree with TRBD2. CDR1 SNHLY and CDR2 FYNNEI come from the germline V gene. The CDR3 spans 16 residues. J was trimmed by 7 bases and V by 5 bases; bases with no gene match: 12.

CDR3 bases: TGTGCCAGCAGCCTCGGCGGGGCCGATGCTTTCTTT. This codes for CASSLGGADAFF. V is TRBV6-6 and J is TRBJ1-1; perhaps TRBD1 as D (5 bases). Germline V CDR1 and CDR2: MNHNY, SVGAGI (reference sequence). The germline V and J ends were trimmed by 6 bases and 11 bases, with 16 bases remaining between them. The CDR3 contains 12 residues.

This sequence joins TRBV15 and TRBJ2-2, with a weak D call TRBD1 (6 bases). The CDR3 is made up of 15 amino acids. V was shortened by 5 bases and J by 1 base, with 11 bases between the two germline ends. Germline V gene lookup returns CDR1 LNHNV and CDR2 YYDKDF (reference sequence). CDR3 amino acids: CATSRSTGNTGELFF. The CDR3 region has the DNA TGTGCCACCAGCCGATCGACAGGGAACACCGGGGAGCTGTTTTTT.

This chain links TRBV4-1 with TRBJ2-4; tentatively, D is TRBD2 (5 bases). Trimming removed 1 base from V and 6 bases from J, with 13 bases in between. The CDR3 is made up of 15 amino acids. Germline values: CDR1 MGHRA, CDR2 YSYEKL. Here the CDR3 reads CASSQGRAGSNIQYF. In DNA form, the CDR3 reads TGCGCCAGCAGCCAAGGACGCGCGGGTTCAAACATTCAGTACTTC.

This sequence joins TRBV5-1 and TRBJ2-1; 9 nucleotides line up with TRBD1. The J segment lost 7 bases and the V segment lost 5 bases, leaving 10 bases of the junction unmatched. Germline CDR1 and CDR2: SGHRS and YFSETQ. This CDR3 is 15 amino acids long. CDR3 coding DNA: TGCGCCAGCAGTACTGGGGGGGACAGGGCTAATGAGCAGTTCTTC. It translates to CASSTGGDRANEQFF. The full variable domain, its missing parts supplied by reference TRBV5-1 and TRBJ2-1, is KAGVTQTPRYLIKTRGQQVTLSCSPISGHRSVSWYQQTPGQGLQFLFEYFSETQRNKGNFPGRFSGRQFSNSRSEMNVSTLELGDSALYLCASSTGGDRANEQFFGPGTRLTVL.

The chain carries TRBV5-6 and TRBJ2-1; a possible D gene is TRBD2 (5 bases). The ends were cut back, 3 bases at V and 10 bases at J, with 20 bases in the middle. Germline V gives CDR1 SGHDT, CDR2 YYEEEE. This CDR3 region has 15 residues. The CDR3 coding sequence is TGTGCCAGCAGCTCCCTTACTACTAGTTACTTCGAGCAGTTCTTC. It translates to CASSSLTTSYFEQFF.

The chain uses TRBV2 and TRBJ2-5; TRBD2 is a possible D gene (5 bases). V lost 8 bases to trimming and J lost 3 bases, with 13 bases between them. Germline loops: CDR1 SNHLY, CDR2 FYNNEI. This CDR3 is built from 13 residues. The chain's CDR3 is CASGVRAEETQYF. DNA of the CDR3: TGTGCCAGCGGAGTGAGGGCAGAAGAGACCCAGTACTTC. The full variable domain, with the rest looked up from reference TRBV2 and TRBJ2-5, is EPEVTQTPSHQVTQMGQEVILRCVPISNHLYFYWYRQILGQKVEFLVSFYNNEISEKSEIFDDQFSVERPDGSNFTLKIRSTKLEDSAMYFCASGVRAEETQYFGPGTRLLVL.

The V gene is TRBV10-3, the J gene TRBJ2-5; D may be TRBD1 (6 bases). The CDR3 loop spans 14 amino acids. The germline CDR1 and CDR2 sequences are ENHRY and SYGVKD. The germline V and J ends were trimmed by 10 bases and 1 base, with 16 bases remaining between them. DNA of the CDR3: TGTGCCACCTGGGACAAGGGGACCCAAGAGACCCAGTACTTC. Amino acids: CATWDKGTQETQYF.